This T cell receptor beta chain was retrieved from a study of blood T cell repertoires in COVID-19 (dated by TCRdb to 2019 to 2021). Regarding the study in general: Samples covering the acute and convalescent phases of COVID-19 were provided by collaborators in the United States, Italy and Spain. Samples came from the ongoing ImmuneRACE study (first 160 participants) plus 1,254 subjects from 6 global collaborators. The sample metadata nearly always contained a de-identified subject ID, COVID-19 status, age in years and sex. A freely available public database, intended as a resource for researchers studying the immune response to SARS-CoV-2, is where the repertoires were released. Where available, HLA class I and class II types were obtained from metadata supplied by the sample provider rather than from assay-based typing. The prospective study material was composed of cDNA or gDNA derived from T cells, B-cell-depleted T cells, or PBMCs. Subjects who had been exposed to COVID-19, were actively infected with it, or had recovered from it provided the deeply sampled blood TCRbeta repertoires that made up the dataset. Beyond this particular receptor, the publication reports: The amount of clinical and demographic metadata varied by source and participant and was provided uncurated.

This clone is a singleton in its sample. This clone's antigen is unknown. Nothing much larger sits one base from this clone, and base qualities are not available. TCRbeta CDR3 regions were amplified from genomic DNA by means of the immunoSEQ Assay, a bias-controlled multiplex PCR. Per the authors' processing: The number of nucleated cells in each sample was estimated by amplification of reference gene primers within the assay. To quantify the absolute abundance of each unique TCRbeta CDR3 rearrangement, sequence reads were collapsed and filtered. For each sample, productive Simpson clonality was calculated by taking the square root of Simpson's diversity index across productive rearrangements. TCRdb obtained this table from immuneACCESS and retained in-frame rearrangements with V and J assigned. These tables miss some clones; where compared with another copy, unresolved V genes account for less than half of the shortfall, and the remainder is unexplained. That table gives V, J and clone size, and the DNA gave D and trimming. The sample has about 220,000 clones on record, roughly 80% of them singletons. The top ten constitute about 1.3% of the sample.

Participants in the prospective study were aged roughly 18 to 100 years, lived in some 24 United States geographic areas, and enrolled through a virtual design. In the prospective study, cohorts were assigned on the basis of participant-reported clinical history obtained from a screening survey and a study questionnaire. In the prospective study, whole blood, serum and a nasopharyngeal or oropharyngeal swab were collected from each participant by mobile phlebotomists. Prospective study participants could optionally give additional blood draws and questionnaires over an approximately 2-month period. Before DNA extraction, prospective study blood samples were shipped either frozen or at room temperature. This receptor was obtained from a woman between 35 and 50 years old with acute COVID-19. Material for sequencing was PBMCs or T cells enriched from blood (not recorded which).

The CDR3 here reads CASSSEGRSNQPQHF. The DNA is as follows: TGTGCCAGTAGTAGTGAGGGTCGTAGCAATCAGCCCCAGCATTTT. The V and J genes are TRBV19 and TRBJ1-5; no D gene can be assigned with confidence. CDR1 LNHDA and CDR2 SQIVND were looked up in the germline V gene (reference sequence). At the junction V is shortened by 4 bases and J by 0 bases, with 10 bases in between. The CDR3 covers 15 residues, taking in both the cysteine and the phenylalanine. The retained sequence is limited to the CDR3, 45 bases, with the frame set at the first base.